These 22 T cell receptor beta chains share one sample of origin, sequenced in a study of T cell changes during pregnancy in multiple sclerosis. Sequenced by immunoSEQ multiplex PCR; TCRdb stores in-frame clones only, minus some. The profile shows some 74,000 clones, roughly 92% of them singletons. This material consisted of peripheral blood, taken before pregnancy. These receptors were taken from a female donor with multiple sclerosis, enrolled in a pregnancy study.

The V gene is TRBV6-5, the J gene TRBJ2-7, with D tentatively TRBD1 (5 bases). V was pared by 2 bases and J by 2 bases, with 10 bases between. Germline CDR1 reads MNHEY; CDR2 reads SVGAGI. The CDR3 length is 14 residues. The CDR3 region is CASSYVETAYEQYF. The CDR3 DNA sequence: TGTGCCAGCAGTTACGTGGAGACAGCCTACGAGCAGTACTTC.

This chain links TRBV5-1 with TRBJ2-3, with D possibly being TRBD1 (6 bases). The CDR3 has 14 residues. Looked up from germline, CDR1 is SGHRS and CDR2 is YFSETQ. The V end was cut by 1 base, the J end by 3 bases, with 9 bases between. The CDR3 protein is CASSLQGRTDTQYF. The DNA of the CDR3 is TGCGCCAGCAGCTTGCAGGGGCGTACAGATACGCAGTATTTT.

V usage is TRBV20-1 and J usage is TRBJ1-1; no reliable D call. With 8 bases removed from V and 2 bases from J, the gap between germline ends came to 9 bases. The germline gives CDR1 DFQATT, CDR2 SNEGSKA (reference sequence). The CDR3 covers 11 residues. CDR3 protein: CSTHRNTEAFF. CDR3 nucleotides: TGCAGTACCCACAGAAACACTGAAGCTTTCTTT.

The rearrangement uses TRBV11-2 and TRBJ2-4; 7 bases match TRBD2. The junction had 9 bases not matched to a gene; V was cut back by 0 bases and J by 1 base. This CDR3 is 18 amino acids long. From germline, CDR1 is SGHAT and CDR2 FQNNGV. The CDR3 reads CASSLDPSGPIAKNIQYF. For the CDR3, the DNA is TGTGCCAGCAGCTTAGACCCTAGCGGCCCCATCGCCAAAAACATTCAGTACTTC.

The V and J genes are TRBV7-2 and TRBJ2-4; D gene ambiguous. This CDR3 has 18 residues. Trimming cost V 2 bases and J 0 bases, with 17 bases left between them. The germline gives CDR1 SGHTA, CDR2 FQGNSA. Here the CDR3 reads CASSLIWSQQLAKNIQYF. CDR3 nucleotide sequence: TGTGCCAGCAGCTTAATCTGGAGCCAACAATTAGCCAAAAACATTCAGTACTTC. Full variable domain (remainder filled in from reference TRBV7-2 and TRBJ2-4): GAGVSQSPSNKVTEKGKDVELRCDPISGHTALYWYRQSLGQGLEFLIYFQGNSAPDKSGLPSDRFSAERTGGSVSTLTIQRTQQEDSAVYLCASSLIWSQQLAKNIQYFGAGTRLSVL.

This clone occurred once. The chain joins TRBV28 to TRBJ2-7, with a weak D call TRBD2 (5 bases). This CDR3 has 12 residues. CDR1 is MDHEN, CDR2 SYDVKM, per germline. Trimming took off 3 bases at V and 2 bases at J, with 5 bases between the two ends. The CDR3 is CASSFGAYEQYF. In nucleotides, the CDR3 is TGTGCCAGCAGTTTCGGGGCCTACGAGCAGTACTTC.

This chain connects TRBV28 to TRBJ1-1; 7 bases are a match to TRBD1. Trimming removed 9 bases from V and 4 bases from J; junction bases left unmatched: 5. CDR3 length: 12 amino acids. CDR1 MDHEN and CDR2 SYDVKM come from the germline V gene. The CDR3: CASSQGGTEAFF. Here the CDR3 DNA reads TGTGCCAGTTCCCAGGGGGGCACTGAAGCTTTCTTT.

V usage is TRBV5-5 and J usage is TRBJ2-1; 9 nucleotides line up with TRBD2. J was trimmed by 4 bases and V by 4 bases; bases with no gene match: 9. The CDR3 runs to 16 residues. Germline assignment: CDR1 SGHKS and CDR2 YYEKEE (reference sequence). CDR3 coding DNA: TGTGCCAGCAGCCGACTAGCGGAGCCTGTTTACAATGAGCAGTTCTTC. Its translation: CASSRLAEPVYNEQFF.

The chain has TRBV5-5 and TRBJ2-5; D is possibly TRBD2 (5 bases). Looked up from germline, CDR1 is SGHKS and CDR2 is YYEKEE (reference sequence). Trimming removed 0 bases at V and 5 bases at J, with 11 bases between. CDR3 length: 14 amino acids. The CDR3 nucleotides read TGTGCCAGCAGCTTGGAATCTAGCCGTGAGACCCAGTACTTC. It is translated as CASSLESSRETQYF.

This rearrangement joins TRBV7-2 to TRBJ2-7; TRBD1 is a possible D gene (5 bases). This CDR3 is built from 14 residues. Germline V lookup: CDR1 SGHTA, CDR2 FQGNSA. Trimming took 5 bases from V and 0 from J, leaving 11 bases between them. CDR3 loop: CASSKRRDSYEQYF. The CDR3 DNA follows: TGTGCCAGCAGCAAACGCAGGGACTCCTACGAGCAGTACTTC.

The J gene is TRBJ2-1, the V gene TRBV19; 10 bases map to TRBD2. The CDR3 consists of 15 residues. The J segment lost 0 bases and the V segment lost 7 bases, leaving 3 bases of the junction unmatched. From germline, CDR1 is LNHDA and CDR2 SQIVND (reference sequence). The CDR3 DNA follows: TGTGCCAGTATCCGGACTAGCGGCTCCTACAATGAGCAGTTCTTC. Its protein product is CASIRTSGSYNEQFF.

The chain links TRBV5-6 to TRBJ2-5, with a possible D match to TRBD1 (6 bases). Trimming took off 1 base at V and 2 bases at J, with 15 bases between the two ends. CDR1 and CDR2 (germline): SGHDT, YYEEEE. The CDR3 spans 16 residues. CDR3 protein: CASSLITGRTQETQYF. CDR3 nucleotides: TGTGCCAGCAGCTTGATTACAGGGAGAACGCAAGAGACCCAGTACTTC.

The V call is TRBV7-2, the J call TRBJ1-2, with D tentatively TRBD1 (5 bases). The germline V gene has CDR1 SGHTA and CDR2 FQGNSA. The CDR3 totals 17 residues. V was shortened by 1 base and J by 8 bases, with 23 bases between the two germline ends. CDR3 DNA: TGTGCCAGCAGCTTAGTAGCGGCGGGGGTGAAGACGGGAGGCTACACCTTC. Protein sequence: CASSLVAAGVKTGGYTF. The entire variable domain, with the rest obtained from reference TRBV7-2 and TRBJ1-2, is as follows: GAGVSQSPSNKVTEKGKDVELRCDPISGHTALYWYRQSLGQGLEFLIYFQGNSAPDKSGLPSDRFSAERTGGSVSTLTIQRTQQEDSAVYLCASSLVAAGVKTGGYTFGSGTRLTVV.

CDR3 sequence: CASSLEGGSAYNEQFF. CDR3 bases: TGTGCCAGCAGCTTAGAGGGCGGGAGCGCCTACAATGAGCAGTTCTTC. The chain links TRBV5-4 to TRBJ2-1; 7 positions match TRBD2. Losses at the gene ends were 2 bases for V and 2 bases for J; bases not matched to a gene: 7. The germline V gene encodes CDR1 SGHNT and CDR2 YYREEE (reference sequence). There are 16 residues in the CDR3.

This chain connects TRBV27 to TRBJ2-7; 7 nucleotides match TRBD2. The CDR3 contains 16 residues. V trimming: 5 bases; J trimming: 4 bases; junction bases outside the gene matches: 14. The germline V gene has CDR1 MNHEY and CDR2 SMNVEV (reference sequence). The CDR3 loop reads CASSPLLGGSFYEQYF. The CDR3, as DNA: TGTGCCAGCAGTCCTCTTTTGGGCGGGAGTTTTTACGAGCAGTACTTC.

The rearrangement uses TRBV4-1 and TRBJ2-2, with D possibly TRBD1 on 5 matching bases. Trimming removed 0 bases from V and 0 bases from J, with 11 bases in between. Germline V gene sequence: CDR1 MGHRA, CDR2 YSYEKL. The length of the CDR3 is 17 residues. In DNA form, the CDR3 reads TGCGCCAGCAGCCAAGAAAGGGGAACGTCGAACACCGGGGAGCTGTTTTTT. Translation gives CASSQERGTSNTGELFF.

The V gene is TRBV7-6, the J gene TRBJ2-7, with 11 positions matching TRBD2. The CDR3 extends over 17 amino acids. Looked up from germline, CDR1 is SGHVS and CDR2 is FNYEAQ. J was trimmed by 0 bases and V by 3 bases; bases with no gene match: 7. CDR3: CASSLRGTSGFSYEQYF. The DNA of the CDR3 is TGTGCCAGCAGCTTGAGAGGGACTAGCGGTTTCTCCTACGAGCAGTACTTC.

This clone was seen only once. J is TRBJ2-7 and V is TRBV5-5, with 10 positions matching TRBD1. CDR3 length: 17 residues. The J segment lost 0 bases and the V segment lost 0 bases, leaving 6 bases of the junction unmatched. CDR1 and CDR2 (germline): SGHKS, YYEKEE (reference sequence). The CDR3 sequence: CASSLVFRTGGSYEQYF. CDR3 DNA: TGTGCCAGCAGCTTGGTATTCAGGACAGGGGGCTCCTACGAGCAGTACTTC.

V is TRBV27 and J is TRBJ2-7, with 14 bases matching TRBD2. The V and J ends lost 5 bases and 4 bases, in that order; junction bases with no gene match: 4. The CDR3 is 15 residues long. Germline V lookup: CDR1 MNHEY, CDR2 SMNVEV (reference sequence). The CDR3 DNA is TGTGCCAGCAGTCTCGGGACTAGCGGGAGATACGAGCAGTACTTC. The encoded protein is CASSLGTSGRYEQYF.

The chain has TRBV7-9 and TRBJ2-2; TRBD2 aligns across 8 bases. V lost 5 bases and J lost 3; bases outside the gene matches: 11. The CDR3 consists of 17 residues. Germline-derived CDR1 and CDR2 are SEHNR and FQNEAQ (reference sequence). CDR3 loop: CASSPMGREDYTGELFF. DNA of the CDR3: TGTGCCAGCAGCCCGATGGGGCGGGAGGATTACACCGGGGAGCTGTTTTTT.

The chain is built from TRBV19 and TRBJ2-1; TRBD2 aligns across 8 bases. This CDR3 is built from 16 residues. Germline V lookup: CDR1 LNHDA, CDR2 SQIVND (reference sequence). The junction had 4 bases not matched to a gene; V was cut back by 3 bases and J by 0 bases. The CDR3 sequence: CASSISSGSSYNEQFF. CDR3 nucleotides: TGTGCCAGTAGTATTTCAAGCGGGAGCTCCTACAATGAGCAGTTCTTC.

The J gene is TRBJ2-5, the V gene TRBV21-1; TRBD1, as called in the table, went unchecked against the DNA. TRBV21-1 is annotated as a pseudogene. The CDR3 is 14 residues long. Here the CDR3 reads CASSKGDTQETQYF. DNA for the CDR3: TGTGCCAGCAGCAAAGGGGACACCCAAGAGACCCAGTACTTC.